The 6 T cell receptor beta chains below were found in one sample sequenced in a study of cytomegalovirus exposure and HLA in healthy donors. The PCR was carried out with 60 Vbeta primers and 13 Jbeta primers. The assay was immunoSEQ multiplex PCR, and TCRdb's table has in-frame clones only and misses some. The sample consists of approximately 190,000 clones, approximately 82% of them appearing once. The sequencing sample was made of PBMCs. The receptor set was obtained from a woman younger than 30 in good health and CMV-seronegative.

This clone has only one observation. The chain combines TRBV9 with TRBJ2-4; D perhaps matches TRBD2 (5 bases). The CDR3 sequence is 14 residues long. Germline V CDR1 and CDR2: SGDLS, YYNGEE. Trimming took off 3 bases at V and 6 bases at J, with 13 bases between the two ends. For the CDR3, the DNA is TGTGCCAGCAGCGGAGCGGAGAGAGGAAACATTCAGTACTTC. This encodes CASSGAERGNIQYF.

The rearrangement joins TRBV5-8 to TRBJ1-2; D gene unclear. V lost 1 base and J 0 bases, leaving 10 bases between the germline ends. Looked up from germline, CDR1 is SGHTS and CDR2 is YDEGEE. This CDR3 has 15 amino acids. Written as DNA, the CDR3 is TGTGCCAGCAGCTTGCGGTCCGCGACTAACTATGGCTACACCTTC. This codes for CASSLRSATNYGYTF.

This chain connects TRBV11-2 to TRBJ2-6, with a tentative D call TRBD1 (6 bases). Germline loops: CDR1 SGHAT, CDR2 FQNNGV. Trimming removed 4 bases from V and 1 base from J, with 8 bases in between. This CDR3 region has 15 residues. Here the CDR3 reads CASSYRVSGANVLTF. The CDR3 DNA sequence: TGTGCCAGCAGCTACAGGGTATCTGGGGCCAACGTCCTGACTTTC.

The rearrangement joins TRBV4-3 to TRBJ2-3; D is unclear. The CDR3 covers 15 residues. V was trimmed by 1 base and J by 0 bases, leaving 8 bases between them. CDR1 is LGHNA and CDR2 is YSLEER in the germline V gene. Written as DNA, the CDR3 is TGCGCCAGCAGCCAAGCTTTAGCTAGCACAGATACGCAGTATTTT. It encodes CASSQALASTDTQYF.

The CDR3 loop reads CASSLLAGSDEQYF. As DNA, the CDR3 is TGTGCCAGCAGCTTACTAGCGGGGTCCGACGAGCAGTACTTC. V is TRBV7-2 and J is TRBJ2-7, with TRBD2 matching 9 bases. V lost 2 bases, J lost 5 bases, and 4 bases stayed unmatched. The CDR3 is made up of 14 amino acids. Per the germline V gene, CDR1 is SGHTA and CDR2 is FQGNSA.

This chain joins TRBV27 and TRBJ2-3; 8 positions agree with TRBD2. The V gene end was trimmed by 3 bases and the J gene end by 2 bases; junction bases not matched to a gene: 4. This CDR3 contains 15 residues. In germline, CDR1 is MNHEY, CDR2 SMNVEV (reference sequence). The CDR3 is CASSLAGGTTDTQYF. DNA of the CDR3: TGTGCCAGCAGTTTGGCGGGAGGAACCACAGATACGCAGTATTTT.